The clone carrying this T cell receptor (beta chain) appeared many times. Antigen: not known. Ophthalmopathy cases scored 3 or more on the Clinical Activity Score and 4 or more on NOSPECS grade, with duration below 3 months. Every diagnosis used clinical symptoms, serum thyroxine and TRAb, thyroid ultrasound and orbital computed tomography. Fresh 10 ml peripheral blood yielded PBMCs. Authors of the study amplified TCR beta CDR3 regions from RNA transcripts. TCR CDR3 underwent first-round RT-PCR with the HTBI primer set. TCRdb used MiXCR to reprocess the multiplex PCR reads, holding one entry per CDR3 protein. The sample consists of a few hundred thousand distinct CDR3 sequences, approximately 16% of them appearing once. The data were taken from a study of T cells in Graves' hyperthyroidism and ophthalmopathy. Study-wide points: A 13 V-J model separated ophthalmopathy from stable hyperthyroidism.

This CDR3 is 19 amino acids long. The V segment lost 8 bases and the J segment 0 bases; nucleotides outside the gene matches: 15. The receptor's source is a woman in her forties with Graves' ophthalmopathy. Sequenced sample: blood. This chain links TRBV12-3 or TRBV12-4 with TRBJ2-1, with TRBD2 matching 11 bases. In DNA, the CDR3 is TGTGCCAGCGTATACAAGGGGCTAGCGGGAGGTCGCTCCTACAATGAGCAGTTCTTC. This codes for CASVYKGLAGGRSYNEQFF.